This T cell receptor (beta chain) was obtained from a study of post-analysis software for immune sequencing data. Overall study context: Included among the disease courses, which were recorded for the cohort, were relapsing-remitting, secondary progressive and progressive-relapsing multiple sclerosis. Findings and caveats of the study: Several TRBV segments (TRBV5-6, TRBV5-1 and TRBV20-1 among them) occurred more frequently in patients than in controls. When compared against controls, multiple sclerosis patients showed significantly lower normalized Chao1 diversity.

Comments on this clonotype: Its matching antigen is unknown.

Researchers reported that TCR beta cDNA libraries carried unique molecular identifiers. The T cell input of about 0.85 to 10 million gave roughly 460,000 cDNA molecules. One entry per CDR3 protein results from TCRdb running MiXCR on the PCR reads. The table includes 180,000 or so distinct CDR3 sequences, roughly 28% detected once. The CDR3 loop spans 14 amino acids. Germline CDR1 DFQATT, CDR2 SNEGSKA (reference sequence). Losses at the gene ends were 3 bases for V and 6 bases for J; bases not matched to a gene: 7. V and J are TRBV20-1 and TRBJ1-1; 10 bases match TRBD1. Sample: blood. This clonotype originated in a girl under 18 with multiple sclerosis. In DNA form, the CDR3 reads TGCAGTGCTAGCCAAGGACAGGGGGTCCCTGAAGCTTTCTTT. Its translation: CSASQGQGVPEAFF.